This section outlines one TCR beta chain sequence together with its context. This clone's antigen is unknown. No base qualities exist here, and no much larger clone lies one base off it. The sample comes from a study of CD8+ T cells in alopecia areata (dated by TCRdb to 2017 to 2018). For the study in its entirety: In both human patients and the C3H/HeJ mouse model, the study applied high-throughput TCRbeta sequencing to look at T cell clonal expansion in alopecia areata. On the human side, TCRbeta sequencing was run on scalp tissue and on sorted CD4+ and CD8+ peripheral blood T cells from healthy controls and from alopecia areata patients with either patchy or totalis/universalis disease. TCRbeta CDR3 regions were amplified by immunoSEQ multiplex PCR using 35 Vbeta forward and 13 Jbeta reverse primers. The RNA source kit depended on sample type: the PAXgene miRNA kit for fixed scalp, the miRNeasy kit for PBMCs, and the RNeasy kit for mouse skin. Scalp clonality was compared among normal scalp (n=4), patchy alopecia areata scalp (n=8), and alopecia totalis/universalis scalp (n=8).

Beyond this particular receptor, the publication reports: Compared with normal scalp, lesional scalp had higher clonality and more expanded CD8+ clones, particularly in alopecia totalis/universalis, a pattern that suggests antigenic drive. Resident alphabeta T cells in normal human skin are also sequenced, complicating scalp TCR repertoire analysis, unlike mouse skin dominated by gammadelta T cells. Compared with mice, TCR sequences shared between patients were less clear, possibly partly because of HLA diversity across the patient population.

The germline V gene provides CDR1 MDHEN and CDR2 SYDVKM. CDR3 length: 16 amino acids, cysteine to phenylalanine. This entry keeps only the CDR3 DNA: 48 bases, framed from base 1. The V end gives up 2 bases and the J end 8 bases, leaving 14 bases in the junction not matched to a gene. In roughly 5 patients from the biomarker study, an additional sort separated CD25+CD127- cells out of the CD4+ cells. Lesional scalp punch biopsies and peripheral blood were obtained from alopecia areata patients. After PBMCs were isolated by density centrifugation and stained for CD3, CD4 and CD8, a FACSAria was used to sort CD4+ and CD8+ T cells. As part of a multicenter biomarker study, untreated alopecia areata patients were recruited. The library was obtained by the immunoSEQ multiplex PCR assay. RNA was extracted from all samples and reverse transcribed into cDNA, which served as template for TCR sequencing. First-strand cDNA was synthesized with SuperScript III using a 2:1 mix of oligo-dT and random hexamers. A synthetic immune receptor repertoire was used to gauge amplification bias, and whatever bias remained was removed computationally. As for the authors' bioinformatics: Raw reads were preprocessed to remove errors, and CDR3 was defined by IMGT conventions from the conserved cysteine to phenylalanine. Clonality was computed as 1 minus the Shannon entropy, with the entropy normalized by log2 of the number of productive unique TCRs. CD4 or CD8 identity of scalp clones was inferred by cross-referencing scalp TCRbeta sequences with sorted blood CD4 and CD8 repertoires. TCRdb took this table from immuneACCESS and kept in-frame rearrangements with V and J called. Such tables lack part of the clones; where checked against another copy, unresolved V genes explain under half of the gap, and the rest is unexplained. V and J calls and clone size come straight from that table; D and trimming were deduced from the DNA. The sample data list 14,000 or so clones, and over 50% of these were observed just once. The ten largest clones add up to around 3.9% of the sample.

This TCR came from a human donor with alopecia areata. Sequencing was performed on CD4+ Tregs sorted from blood. This sequence uses TRBV28 and TRBJ1-2; 7 of the junction bases match TRBD1. The DNA reads as follows: TGTGCCAGCAGTTTAAGGGTCCAGGGGGGGATAAACGGCTACACCTTC. The resulting protein is CASSLRVQGGINGYTF.